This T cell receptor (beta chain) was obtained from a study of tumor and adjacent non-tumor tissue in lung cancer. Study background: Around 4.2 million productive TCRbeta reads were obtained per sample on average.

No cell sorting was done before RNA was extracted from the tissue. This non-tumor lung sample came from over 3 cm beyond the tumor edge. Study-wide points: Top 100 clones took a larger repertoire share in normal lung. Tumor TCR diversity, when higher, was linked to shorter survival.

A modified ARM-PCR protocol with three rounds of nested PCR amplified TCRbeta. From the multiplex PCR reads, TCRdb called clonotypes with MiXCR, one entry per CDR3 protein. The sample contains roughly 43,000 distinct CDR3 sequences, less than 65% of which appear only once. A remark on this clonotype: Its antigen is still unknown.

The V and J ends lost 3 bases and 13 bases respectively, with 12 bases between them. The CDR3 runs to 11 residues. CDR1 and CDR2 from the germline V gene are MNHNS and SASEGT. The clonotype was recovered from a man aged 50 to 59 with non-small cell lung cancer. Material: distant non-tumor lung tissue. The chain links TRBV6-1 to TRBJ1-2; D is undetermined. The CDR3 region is CASSERLLGTF. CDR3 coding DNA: TGTGCCAGCAGTGAGCGACTCTTGGGCACCTTC.